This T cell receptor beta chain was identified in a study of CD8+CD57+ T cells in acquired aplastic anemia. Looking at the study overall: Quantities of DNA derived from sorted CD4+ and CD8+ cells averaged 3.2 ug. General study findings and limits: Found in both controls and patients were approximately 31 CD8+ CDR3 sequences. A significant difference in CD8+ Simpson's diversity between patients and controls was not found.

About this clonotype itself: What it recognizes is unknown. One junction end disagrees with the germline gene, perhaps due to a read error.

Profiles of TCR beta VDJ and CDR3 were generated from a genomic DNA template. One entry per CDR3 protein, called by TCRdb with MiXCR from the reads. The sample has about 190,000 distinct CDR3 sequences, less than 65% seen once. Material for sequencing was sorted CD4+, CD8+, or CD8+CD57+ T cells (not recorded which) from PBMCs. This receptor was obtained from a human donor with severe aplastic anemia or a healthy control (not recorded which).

The CDR3 here is CASGEARFTGELFF. CDR3 DNA: TGTGCCAGCGGTGAAGCGCGTTTCACCGGGGAGCTGTTTTTT. V and J are TRBV2 and TRBJ2-2; D is uncertain. The CDR3 runs 14 residues. The germline gives CDR1 SNHLY, CDR2 FYNNEI.